A selection of T cell receptor beta chains follows, all from one sample in a study of T cells in Graves' hyperthyroidism and ophthalmopathy. TCRdb used MiXCR to reprocess the multiplex PCR reads, holding one entry per CDR3 protein. The sample lists some 300,000 distinct CDR3 sequences; approximately 14% were seen once. The sample consisted of blood. The source of these receptors is a woman in her 40s with Graves' hyperthyroidism. The CDR3 runs from the conserved cysteine through the conserved F or W. D genes are given only for firm matches. Rows may omit the clone size; those that give it use once, few, many or a size class.

>TRBV20-1|TRBJ1-1|TRBD1|few
TGCAGTGCTAGAAGGACAGGGGGACGGAACACTGAAGCTTTCTTT
CSARRTGGRNTEAFF
>TRBV20-1|TRBJ2-4|NA|many
TGCAGCACAATATCCCCAGGGGACATTCAGTACTTC
CSTISPGDIQYF
>TRBV28|TRBJ2-7|TRBD2|many
TGTGCCAGCAGTTCCGGGACTAGCGGGAGGAACGAGCAGTACTTC
CASSSGTSGRNEQYF
>TRBV28|TRBJ1-1|NA|many
TGTGCCAGCAGTGGGAACACTGAAGCTTTCTTT
CASSGNTEAFF
>TRBV19|TRBJ1-4|TRBD1|few
TGTGCCAGTAGTGCGGACTGGACAGGCCCTAATGAAAAACTGTTTTTT
CASSADWTGPNEKLFF
>TRBV7-2|TRBJ1-5|NA|many
TGTGCCAGCAGCCCTCCAGGGAGACCCCAGCATTTT
CASSPPGRPQHF
>TRBV5-1|TRBJ2-5|NA|few
TGCGCCAGCAGCTTGGACAGGCCAAGGGAGACCCAGTACTTC
CASSLDRPRETQYF
>TRBV9|TRBJ2-1|NA|NA
TGTGCCAGCAGCGAGATCGGGCCGTTCGGGGAGCAGTTCTTC
CASSEIGPFGEQFF
>TRBV9|TRBJ1-5|NA|few
TGTGCCAGCAGCGTCGGAGACAGCAATCAGCCCCAGCATTTT
CASSVGDSNQPQHF
>TRBV5-5|TRBJ2-4|NA|many
TGTGCCAGCAGTTGGGAAGCGGCCAAAAACATTCAGTACTTC
CASSWEAAKNIQYF
>TRBV2|TRBJ2-7|NA|many
TGTGCCAGCAGTGAAGCGGGCTACGAGCAGTACTTC
CASSEAGYEQYF